The 9 T cell receptor beta chains below come from one sample, sequenced in a study of T cells in localized non-small cell lung cancer (dated by TCRdb to about 2020). The receptor library was made with the immunoSEQ multiplex PCR assay. The table was pulled from immuneACCESS by TCRdb, which kept in-frame rearrangements only. Such tables lose some clones; where checked, under half of the loss comes from unresolved V genes, and the rest has no known cause. The sample table shows 65,000 to 80,000 clones, and 84% are seen once. The ten largest make up 1% to 1.5% of the sample. The sample in question was peripheral blood, obtained before any cancer treatment. The receptors shown here come from a female donor over 55 with stage I lung adenocarcinoma.

The chain recombines TRBV7-3 with TRBJ2-7; TRBD1 agrees at 10 bases. There are 14 residues in the CDR3. Germline CDR1 and CDR2: SGHTA and FQGTGA. The trim removed 5 bases at V and 4 bases at J, leaving 5 bases unmatched. The CDR3 here is CASSPGQGFYEQYF. The CDR3 region has the DNA TGTGCCAGCAGCCCGGGACAGGGGTTTTACGAGCAGTACTTC.

CDR3 region: CASSIRTGLAALETQYF. As DNA, the CDR3 is TGTGCCAGTAGTATTCGAACGGGACTAGCGGCTTTAGAGACCCAGTACTTC. The rearrangement joins TRBV19 to TRBJ2-5, with 11 bases matching TRBD2. Germline CDR1 reads LNHDA; CDR2 reads SQIVND (reference sequence). Trimming cost V 3 bases and J 4 bases; bases outside gene matches: 10. The CDR3 sequence is 17 residues long.

This clone was counted between two and nine times. This rearrangement joins TRBV7-2 to TRBJ2-1; D is unclear. The length of the CDR3 is 13 residues. The germline V gene encodes CDR1 SGHTA and CDR2 FQGNSA. With 1 base removed from V and 6 bases from J, the gap between germline ends came to 7 bases. CDR3 in DNA: TGTGCCAGCAGCTTAGGCCTATTCAATGAGCAGTTCTTC. Encoded protein: CASSLGLFNEQFF.

The J gene is TRBJ1-2, the V gene TRBV5-4, with 10 bases lining up with TRBD1. Germline V gives CDR1 SGHNT, CDR2 YYREEE (reference sequence). CDR3 length: 13 residues. The junction had 4 bases not matched to a gene; V was cut back by 3 bases and J by 8 bases. The CDR3 nucleotides read TGTGCCAGCAGCTGGGACAGGGGACGAGGCTACACCTTC. Translating gives CASSWDRGRGYTF.

The chain links TRBV7-8 to TRBJ2-1, with TRBD2 matching over 8 bases. The ends lost 6 bases at V and 14 bases at J; junction bases unmatched: 9. The germline V gene has CDR1 SGHVS and CDR2 FQNEAQ. This CDR3 contains 12 residues. The CDR3 DNA sequence: TGTGCCAGCAGTCTTGTAGCGGGAACCGAGTTCTTC. It codes for CASSLVAGTEFF.

V gene TRBV5-1 combines with J gene TRBJ1-1, with D tentatively TRBD1 (6 bases). Germline values: CDR1 SGHRS, CDR2 YFSETQ. Deletions cut 2 bases from V and 7 bases from J, with 12 bases between. The CDR3 runs 13 residues. CDR3 protein: CASSFSADSEAFF. In DNA, the CDR3 is TGCGCCAGCAGCTTTTCTGCGGACAGTGAAGCTTTCTTT. The full variable domain, rest sourced from reference TRBV5-1 and TRBJ1-1, is KAGVTQTPRYLIKTRGQQVTLSCSPISGHRSVSWYQQTPGQGLQFLFEYFSETQRNKGNFPGRFSGRQFSNSRSEMNVSTLELGDSALYLCASSFSADSEAFFGQGTRLTVV.

The chain employs TRBV4-3 and TRBJ2-7; unclear D gene. This CDR3 has 17 residues. V lost 2 bases and J lost 6, with 23 bases in between. Germline V gene data show CDR1 as LGHNA and CDR2 as YSLEER. CDR3 bases: TGCGCCAGCAGCCAAAAAGGCGGTGGCGGCCCAACCGGCGAGCAGTACTTC. The encoded protein is CASSQKGGGGPTGEQYF.

V gene TRBV29-1 combines with J gene TRBJ2-7; 13 bases map to TRBD2. V dropped 5 bases and J dropped 0; count of bases not matched to a gene: 4. CDR1 is SQVTM and CDR2 is ANQGSEA in the germline V gene. This CDR3 spans 15 amino acids. The CDR3 reads CSVLTSGRASYEQYF. In DNA, the CDR3 is TGCAGCGTTCTTACTAGCGGGAGGGCCTCCTACGAGCAGTACTTC.

The rearrangement joins TRBV7-2 to TRBJ1-1, with 8 bases that match TRBD1. V dropped 1 base and J dropped 6; count of bases not matched to a gene: 10. CDR1 and CDR2 from the germline V gene are SGHTA and FQGNSA. There are 16 residues in the CDR3. CDR3 nucleotides: TGTGCCAGCAGCTTAGGACAGGGGCGCATTTTCGCTGAAGCTTTCTTT. As protein: CASSLGQGRIFAEAFF. The whole variable domain, remainder taken from reference TRBV7-2 and TRBJ1-1, is GAGVSQSPSNKVTEKGKDVELRCDPISGHTALYWYRQSLGQGLEFLIYFQGNSAPDKSGLPSDRFSAERTGGSVSTLTIQRTQQEDSAVYLCASSLGQGRIFAEAFFGQGTRLTVV.